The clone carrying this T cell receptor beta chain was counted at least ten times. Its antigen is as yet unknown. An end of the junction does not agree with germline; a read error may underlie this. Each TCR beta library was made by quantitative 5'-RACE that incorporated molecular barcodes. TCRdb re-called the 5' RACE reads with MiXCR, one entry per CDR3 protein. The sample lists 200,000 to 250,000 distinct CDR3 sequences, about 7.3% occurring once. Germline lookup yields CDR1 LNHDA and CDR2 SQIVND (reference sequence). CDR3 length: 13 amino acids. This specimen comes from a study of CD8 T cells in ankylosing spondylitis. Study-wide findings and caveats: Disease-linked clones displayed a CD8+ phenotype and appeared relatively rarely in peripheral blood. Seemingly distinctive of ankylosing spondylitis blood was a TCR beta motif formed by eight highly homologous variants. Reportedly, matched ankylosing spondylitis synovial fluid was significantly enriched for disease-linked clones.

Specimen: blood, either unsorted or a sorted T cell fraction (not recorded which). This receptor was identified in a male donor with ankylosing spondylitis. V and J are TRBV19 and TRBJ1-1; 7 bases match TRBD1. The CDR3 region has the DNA TGTGCCAGTAGTGTAGACAGGGAGACTGAAGCTTTCTTT. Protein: CASSVDRETEAFF.